Shown below are 27 T cell receptor beta chains from a single sample sequenced in a study of OX40 agonist ivuxolimab in advanced cancers. Using immunoSEQ multiplex PCR, the repertoire was profiled, and TCRdb retains in-frame clones only, with some absent. Altogether 70,000 to 95,000 clones are present, 75% to 95% being singletons, with the ten largest covering roughly 6.9%. The material was CD4+ or CD8+ T cells sorted from blood, obtained in a trial of the OX40 agonist ivuxolimab. Receptor source: an adult with an advanced solid tumor such as melanoma, head and neck, liver or kidney cancer.

V gene TRBV30 combines with J gene TRBJ1-2; D might be TRBD1 (5 bases). Per germline, CDR1 GTSNPN and CDR2 SVGIG (reference sequence). CDR3 length equals 16 residues. V dropped 4 bases and J dropped 2 bases, with 20 bases sitting between them. The CDR3, as DNA: TGTGCCTGGACCCAAAAGGGGCAGGGCAAAAACTATGGCTACACCTTC. Amino acids: CAWTQKGQGKNYGYTF.

The genes are TRBV7-9 and TRBJ2-7; no clear D. Germline V gene data show CDR1 as SEHNR and CDR2 as FQNEAQ (reference sequence). Trimming took off 5 bases at V and 1 base at J, with 9 bases between the two ends. CDR3 length equals 13 residues. The CDR3 DNA reads TGTGCCAGCAGCGACGACGTGTCCTACGAGCAGTACTTC. Its protein product is CASSDDVSYEQYF. Full variable domain (missing parts from reference TRBV7-9 and TRBJ2-7): DTGVSQNPRHKITKRGQNVTFRCDPISEHNRLYWYRQTLGQGPEFLTYFQNEAQLEKSRLLSDRFSAERPKGSFSTLEIQRTEQGDSAMYLCASSDDVSYEQYFGPGTRLTVT.

The chain is built from TRBV18 and TRBJ1-1; D unresolved. This CDR3 comprises 15 residues. Germline loops: CDR1 KGHSH, CDR2 LQKENI. Trimming took off 2 bases at V and 0 bases at J, with 10 bases between the two ends. The CDR3: CASSPDKTMNTEAFF. As DNA, the CDR3 is TGTGCCAGCTCACCAGACAAAACGATGAACACTGAAGCTTTCTTT.

The gene calls are TRBV27 and TRBJ2-4; D may match TRBD1 or TRBD2 (5 bases each). The CDR3 has 14 residues. Trimming removed 4 bases at V and 6 bases at J, with 13 bases between. From germline, CDR1 is MNHEY and CDR2 SMNVEV (reference sequence). The CDR3 here is CASSSRGHGNIQYF. CDR3 coding DNA: TGTGCCAGCAGTTCCCGGGGCCATGGAAACATTCAGTACTTC.

The chain has TRBV9 and TRBJ2-7, with D perhaps TRBD2 (7 bases). Per the germline V gene, CDR1 is SGDLS and CDR2 is YYNGEE. Trimming took 3 bases from V and 2 from J, leaving 15 bases between them. This CDR3 region has 15 residues. CDR3 sequence: CASSARGSGPYEQYF. CDR3 nucleotide sequence: TGTGCCAGCAGCGCCAGGGGTAGCGGGCCCTACGAGCAGTACTTC.

This sequence joins TRBV19 and TRBJ1-1; unclear D gene. The CDR3 length is 15 residues. Trimming left V 0 bases short and J 0 bases short, with 8 bases between. Per germline, CDR1 LNHDA and CDR2 SQIVND (reference sequence). CDR3 loop: CASSIDGALNTEAFF. The CDR3 DNA sequence: TGTGCCAGTAGTATAGACGGCGCCCTGAACACTGAAGCTTTCTTT.

The J gene is TRBJ2-7, the V gene TRBV13, with TRBD1 matching 8 bases. Germline lookup yields CDR1 PRHDT and CDR2 FYEKMQ (reference sequence). V trimming: 5 bases; J trimming: 7 bases; junction bases outside the gene matches: 7. The CDR3 has 13 amino acids. DNA of the CDR3: TGTGCCAGCAGCCCGGGACAGGCTAAGGAGCAGTACTTC. Translated, it gives CASSPGQAKEQYF.

The genes are TRBV30 and TRBJ1-6; no clear D. Germline CDR1 and CDR2: GTSNPN and SVGIG (reference sequence). CDR3 length equals 14 residues. Trimming removed 2 bases at V and 1 base at J, with 6 bases between. DNA for the CDR3: TGTGCCTGGAGTAGGCTATCCTATAATTCACCCCTCCACTTT. Its protein is CAWSRLSYNSPLHF. Full variable domain (outside the CDR3, taken from reference TRBV30 and TRBJ1-6): SQTIHQWPATLVQPVGSPLSLECTVEGTSNPNLYWYRQAAGRGLQLLFYSVGIGQISSEVPQNLSASRPQDRQFILSSKKLLLSDSGFYLCAWSRLSYNSPLHFGNGTRLTVT.

This clone was observed once. This chain uses TRBV7-2 with TRBJ2-3, with D perhaps TRBD2 (6 bases). The germline V gene encodes CDR1 SGHTA and CDR2 FQGNSA. The CDR3 sequence is 15 residues long. The ends were cut back, 5 bases at V and 0 bases at J, with 12 bases in the middle. The chain's CDR3 is CASSVSGLSTDTQYF. CDR3 nucleotides: TGTGCCAGCAGCGTGAGCGGGCTGAGCACAGATACGCAGTATTTT.

The chain combines TRBV7-9 with TRBJ2-5; TRBD2 aligns across 7 bases. The end of the DNA aligns better with TRBJ2-7, so the J call may be wrong. The CDR3 consists of 18 residues. The germline V gene encodes CDR1 SEHNR and CDR2 FQNEAQ (reference sequence). This CDR3 is CASSGSRYSGTISYEQYF. CDR3 sequence (DNA): TGTGCCAGCAGCGGATCGAGATATTCCGGGACTATCTCCTACGAGCAGTACTTC.

The V call is TRBV11-1, the J call TRBJ1-6; tentatively, D is TRBD1 (5 bases). V gave up 1 base and J gave up 7 bases, with 5 bases separating them. CDR1 and CDR2 from the germline V gene are SGHAT and FQDESV (reference sequence). CDR3 length: 13 amino acids. DNA for the CDR3: TGTGCCAGCAGCTTAGAGGGGAATTCACCCCTCCACTTT. Translating it yields CASSLEGNSPLHF.

Here the CDR3 DNA reads TGCGCCAGCAGCCCGACAGAAGGAAGGGAAAAACTGTTTTTT. This sequence encodes CASSPTEGREKLFF. V is TRBV5-1 and J is TRBJ1-4, with D perhaps matching TRBD1 (5 bases). The CDR3 covers 14 residues. The germline V gene encodes CDR1 SGHRS and CDR2 YFSETQ. V lost 4 bases to trimming and J lost 8 bases, with 15 bases between them.

The gene calls are TRBV7-8 and TRBJ2-1; 11 nucleotides align to TRBD2. In germline, CDR1 is SGHVS, CDR2 FQNEAQ. The CDR3 is 15 residues long. V lost 6 bases, J lost 4 bases, and 5 bases stayed unmatched. Written as DNA, the CDR3 is TGTGCCAGCAGTTCCGGGACTAGCGGTTACAATGAGCAGTTCTTC. Its protein is CASSSGTSGYNEQFF.

This chain links TRBV6-1 with TRBJ2-3; D may be TRBD2 (6 bases). The CDR3 is made up of 14 amino acids. Germline V gene lookup returns CDR1 MNHNS and CDR2 SASEGT. V lost 6 bases and J lost 2, with 12 bases in between. The CDR3 protein is CASRTSRFTDTQYF. The CDR3 DNA follows: TGTGCCAGCAGAACTAGCAGATTCACAGATACGCAGTATTTT.

The chain couples TRBV5-4 to TRBJ2-3, with 9 bases aligning to TRBD2. The V segment lost 0 bases and the J segment 2 bases; nucleotides outside the gene matches: 4. The V gene's germline CDR1 is SGHNT and CDR2 YYREEE (reference sequence). This CDR3 comprises 16 residues. The chain's CDR3 is CASSLGASGVTDTQYF. For the CDR3, the DNA is TGTGCCAGCAGCTTGGGCGCTAGCGGGGTCACAGATACGCAGTATTTT. The whole variable domain, filled in from reference TRBV5-4 and TRBJ2-3, reads ETGVTQSPTHLIKTRGQQVTLRCSSQSGHNTVSWYQQALGQGPQFIFQYYREEENGRGNFPPRFSGLQFPNYSSELNVNALELDDSALYLCASSLGASGVTDTQYFGPGTRLTVL.

The chain has TRBV7-9 and TRBJ2-3, with 7 nucleotides matching TRBD2. The CDR3 length is 15 residues. The J segment lost 6 bases and the V segment lost 4 bases, leaving 10 bases of the junction unmatched. Per the germline V gene, CDR1 is SEHNR and CDR2 is FQNEAQ (reference sequence). The CDR3 nucleotides are TGTGCCAGCAGCTCGAGCGGGATGTCGCAGGATACGCAGTATTTT. It translates to CASSSSGMSQDTQYF.

The gene calls are TRBV10-2 and TRBJ2-6, with D perhaps TRBD2 (5 bases). CDR3 length: 17 residues. V lost 6 bases and J lost 0, with 15 bases in between. The germline V gene has CDR1 WSHSY and CDR2 SAAADI. The chain's CDR3 is CASRPADKSSGANVLTF. The DNA for the CDR3 is TGCGCCAGCAGGCCAGCGGATAAGAGCTCTGGGGCCAACGTCCTGACTTTC.

This clone has just one count. This chain connects TRBV28 to TRBJ2-7; no clear D. The CDR3 contains 11 residues. Germline assignment: CDR1 MDHEN and CDR2 SYDVKM. V lost 5 bases, J lost 3 bases, and 5 bases lay in between. CDR3 DNA sequence: TGTGCCAGCAGTCCCGTCTACGAGCAGTACTTC. It yields the protein CASSPVYEQYF. Filled out from reference TRBV28 and TRBJ2-7, the complete variable domain reads DVKVTQSSRYLVKRTGEKVFLECVQDMDHENMFWYRQDPGLGLRLIYFSYDVKMKEKGDIPEGYSVSREKKERFSLILESASTNQTSMYLCASSPVYEQYFGPGTRLTVT.

The chain combines TRBV5-1 with TRBJ1-1; D is unresolved. V was cut by 4 bases and J by 5 bases, with 15 bases left in between. This CDR3 spans 14 amino acids. The germline CDR1 and CDR2 sequences are SGHRS and YFSETQ. The CDR3 region is CASSPTEVSTEAFF. The DNA for the CDR3 is TGCGCCAGCAGCCCCACAGAGGTTTCGACTGAAGCTTTCTTT.

The chain uses TRBV27 and TRBJ2-2; 8 nucleotides line up with TRBD1. The CDR3 is made up of 15 amino acids. Germline CDR1 and CDR2: MNHEY and SMNVEV (reference sequence). The J segment lost 3 bases and the V segment lost 5 bases, leaving 5 bases of the junction unmatched. The CDR3 bases are TGTGCCAGCAGTGGGACAGGAGCCTACACCGGGGAGCTGTTTTTT. Translating gives CASSGTGAYTGELFF.

V usage is TRBV27 and J usage is TRBJ1-5, with 8 bases lining up with TRBD1. J lost 7 bases, V lost 7 bases, and 15 bases had no gene match. The CDR3 covers 16 residues. Per the germline V gene, CDR1 is MNHEY and CDR2 is SMNVEV (reference sequence). The CDR3 nucleotides read TGTGCCAGCAAAAAAATAACCCCCAGGGGGCAGCAGCCCCAGCATTTT. Translating gives CASKKITPRGQQPQHF.

V and J are TRBV7-3 and TRBJ2-1, with 9 bases matching TRBD2. Germline CDR1 reads SGHTA; CDR2 reads FQGTGA. This CDR3 spans 15 amino acids. V was pared by 5 bases and J by 8 bases, with 10 bases of the junction left unmatched. The CDR3 DNA sequence: TGTGCCAGCAGCGATAGCGGGAGTGCGCGGGATGAGCAGTTCTTC. Amino acids: CASSDSGSARDEQFF.

The rearrangement uses TRBV7-9 and TRBJ2-1, with D tentatively TRBD1 (6 bases). Germline loops: CDR1 SEHNR, CDR2 FQNEAQ (reference sequence). CDR3 size: 11 residues. Trimming removed 5 bases from V and 10 bases from J, with 9 bases in between. Here the CDR3 DNA reads TGTGCCAGCAGCGACGGACAGGAGCAGTTCTTC. It is translated as CASSDGQEQFF. The whole variable domain, filled in from reference TRBV7-9 and TRBJ2-1, reads DTGVSQNPRHKITKRGQNVTFRCDPISEHNRLYWYRQTLGQGPEFLTYFQNEAQLEKSRLLSDRFSAERPKGSFSTLEIQRTEQGDSAMYLCASSDGQEQFFGPGTRLTVL.

This chain connects TRBV6-1 to TRBJ1-2, with D maybe TRBD1 (5 bases). Between the trimmed V and J ends, which lost 2 bases and 6 bases, there was a span of 7 bases. CDR1 is MNHNS, CDR2 SASEGT, per germline. This CDR3 comprises 12 residues. The CDR3 spells CASSEIRDGYTF. CDR3 DNA sequence: TGTGCCAGCAGTGAAATCAGGGATGGCTACACCTTC.

V and J are TRBV19 and TRBJ2-2; D may be TRBD2 (6 bases). This CDR3 is built from 15 residues. The V end lost 6 bases, the J end lost 1 base, and 12 bases lay between the germline ends. CDR1 is LNHDA, CDR2 SQIVND, per germline (reference sequence). CDR3 amino acids: CASSAGFGNTGELFF. The CDR3 coding sequence is TGTGCCAGTAGCGCGGGGTTCGGGAACACCGGGGAGCTGTTTTTT.

This rearrangement joins TRBV18 to TRBJ1-1; 7 nucleotides agree with TRBD1. Germline V CDR1 and CDR2: KGHSH, LQKENI. CDR3 length equals 14 residues. The V segment lost 3 bases and the J segment 0 bases; nucleotides outside the gene matches: 1. The DNA of the CDR3 is TGTGCCAGCTCACCGGGACAGATGAACACTGAAGCTTTCTTT. Amino acid sequence: CASSPGQMNTEAFF.

This chain joins TRBV29-1 and TRBJ2-7; D is uncertain. V was trimmed by 4 bases and J by 0 bases, leaving 13 bases between them. The CDR3 has 14 amino acids. Germline assignment: CDR1 SQVTM and CDR2 ANQGSEA. CDR3 nucleotide sequence: TGCAGCGTTGGGAAGACTTTACCCTCCTACGAGCAGTACTTC. Translation: CSVGKTLPSYEQYF.